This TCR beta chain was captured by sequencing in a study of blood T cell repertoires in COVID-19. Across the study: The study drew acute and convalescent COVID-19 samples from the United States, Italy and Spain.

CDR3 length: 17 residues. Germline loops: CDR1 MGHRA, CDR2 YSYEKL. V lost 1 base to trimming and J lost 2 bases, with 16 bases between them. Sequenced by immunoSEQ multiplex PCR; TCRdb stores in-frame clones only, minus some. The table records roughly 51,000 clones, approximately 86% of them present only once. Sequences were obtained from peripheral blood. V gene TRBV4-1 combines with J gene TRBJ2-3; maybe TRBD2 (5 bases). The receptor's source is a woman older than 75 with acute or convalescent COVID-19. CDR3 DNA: TGCGCCAGCAGCCAAGTTGAGCTAGCTGACCTCACAGATACGCAGTATTTT. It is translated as CASSQVELADLTDTQYF.